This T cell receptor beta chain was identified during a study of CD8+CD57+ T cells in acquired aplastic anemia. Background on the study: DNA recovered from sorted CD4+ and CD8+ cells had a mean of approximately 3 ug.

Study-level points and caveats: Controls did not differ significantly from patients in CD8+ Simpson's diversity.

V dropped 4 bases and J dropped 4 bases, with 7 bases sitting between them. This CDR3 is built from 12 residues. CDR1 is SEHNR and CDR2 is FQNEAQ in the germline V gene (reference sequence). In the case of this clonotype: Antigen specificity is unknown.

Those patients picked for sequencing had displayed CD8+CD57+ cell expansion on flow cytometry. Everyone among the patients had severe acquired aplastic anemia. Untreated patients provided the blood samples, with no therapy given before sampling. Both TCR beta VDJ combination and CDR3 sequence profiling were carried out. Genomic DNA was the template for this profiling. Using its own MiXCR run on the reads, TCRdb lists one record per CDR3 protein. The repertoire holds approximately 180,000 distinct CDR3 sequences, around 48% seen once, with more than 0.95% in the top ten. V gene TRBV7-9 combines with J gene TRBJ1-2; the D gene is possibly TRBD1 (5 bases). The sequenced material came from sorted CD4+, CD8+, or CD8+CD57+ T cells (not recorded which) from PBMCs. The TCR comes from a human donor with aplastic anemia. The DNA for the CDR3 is TGTGCCAGCAGCTCGGGACTCTATGGCTACACCTTC. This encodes CASSSGLYGYTF.